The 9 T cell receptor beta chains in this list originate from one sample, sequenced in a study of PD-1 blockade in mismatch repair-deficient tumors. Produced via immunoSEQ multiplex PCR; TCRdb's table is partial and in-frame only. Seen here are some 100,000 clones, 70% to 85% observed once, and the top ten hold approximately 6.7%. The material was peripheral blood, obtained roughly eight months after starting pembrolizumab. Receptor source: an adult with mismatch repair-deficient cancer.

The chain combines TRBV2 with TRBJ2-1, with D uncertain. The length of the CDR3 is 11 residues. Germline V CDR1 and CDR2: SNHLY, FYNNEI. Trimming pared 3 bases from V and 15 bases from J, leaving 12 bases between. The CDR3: CASSDFRPLFF. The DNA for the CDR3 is TGTGCCAGCAGTGATTTTCGTCCGCTGTTCTTC.

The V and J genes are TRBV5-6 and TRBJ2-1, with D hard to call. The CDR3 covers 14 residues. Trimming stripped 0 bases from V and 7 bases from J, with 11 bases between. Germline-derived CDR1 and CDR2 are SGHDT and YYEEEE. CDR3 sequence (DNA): TGTGCCAGCAGCTTGGGTGTAGGGTGGAATGAGCAGTTCTTC. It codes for CASSLGVGWNEQFF.

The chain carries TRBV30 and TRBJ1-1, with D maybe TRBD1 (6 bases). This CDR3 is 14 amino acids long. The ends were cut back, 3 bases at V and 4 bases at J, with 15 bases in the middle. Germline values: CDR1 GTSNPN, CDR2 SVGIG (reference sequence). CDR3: CAWSGGHGGTEAFF. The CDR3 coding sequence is TGTGCCTGGAGCGGGGGGCACGGCGGCACTGAAGCTTTCTTT. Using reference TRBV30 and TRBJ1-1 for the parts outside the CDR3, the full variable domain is SQTIHQWPATLVQPVGSPLSLECTVEGTSNPNLYWYRQAAGRGLQLLFYSVGIGQISSEVPQNLSASRPQDRQFILSSKKLLLSDSGFYLCAWSGGHGGTEAFFGQGTRLTVV.

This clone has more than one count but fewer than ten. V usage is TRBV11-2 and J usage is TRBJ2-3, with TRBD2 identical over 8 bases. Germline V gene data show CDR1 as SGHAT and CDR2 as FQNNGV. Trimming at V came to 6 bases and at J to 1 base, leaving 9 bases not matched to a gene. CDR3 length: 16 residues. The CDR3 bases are TGTGCCAGCAGTTACCTACTAGCGGCCCGCACAGATACGCAGTATTTT. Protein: CASSYLLAARTDTQYF.

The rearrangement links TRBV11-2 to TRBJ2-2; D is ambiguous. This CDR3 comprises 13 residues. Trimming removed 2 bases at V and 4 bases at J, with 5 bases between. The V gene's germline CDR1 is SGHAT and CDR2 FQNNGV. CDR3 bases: TGTGCCAGCAGCTTAACGGGCACCGGGGAGCTGTTTTTT. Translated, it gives CASSLTGTGELFF.

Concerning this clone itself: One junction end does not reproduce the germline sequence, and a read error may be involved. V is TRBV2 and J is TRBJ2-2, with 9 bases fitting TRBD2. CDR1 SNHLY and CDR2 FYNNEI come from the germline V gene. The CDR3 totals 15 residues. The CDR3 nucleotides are TGTGCCAGCAGCGAAGCGGGAGGATGGACCGGGGAGCTGTTTTTT. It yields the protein CASSEAGGWTGELFF.

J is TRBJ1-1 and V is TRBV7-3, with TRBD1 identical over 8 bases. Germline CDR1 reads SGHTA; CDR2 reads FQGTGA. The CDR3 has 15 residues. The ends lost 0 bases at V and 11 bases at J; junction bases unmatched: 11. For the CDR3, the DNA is TGTGCCAGCAGCTTAACCTACGAGACAGGGGCAAGGGCTTTCTTT. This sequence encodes CASSLTYETGARAFF.

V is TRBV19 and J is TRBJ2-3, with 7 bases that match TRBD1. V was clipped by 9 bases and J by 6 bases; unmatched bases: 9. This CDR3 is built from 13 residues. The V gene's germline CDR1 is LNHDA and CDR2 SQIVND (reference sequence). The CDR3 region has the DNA TGTGCCAGCGGGACAGAACGGATGGATACGCAGTATTTT. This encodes CASGTERMDTQYF.

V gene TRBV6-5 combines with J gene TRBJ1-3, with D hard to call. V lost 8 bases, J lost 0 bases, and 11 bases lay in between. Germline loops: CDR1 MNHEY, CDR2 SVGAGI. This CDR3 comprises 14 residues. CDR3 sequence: CASRGIISGNTIYF. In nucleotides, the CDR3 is TGTGCCAGCCGCGGTATTATCTCTGGAAACACCATATATTTT.